The subject of this entry is one TCR beta chain. The antigen is unknown. As for time point: healthy volunteer bleed at 2 weeks. Unfractionated whole blood yielded total RNA. The CDR3 spans 16 residues. The germline V gene encodes CDR1 SGHDN and CDR2 FVKESK. With 4 bases removed from V and 5 bases from J, the gap between germline ends came to 20 bases. Individual cDNA molecules received unique molecular identifiers in the library. In the original processing: Sample TCR totals centred on a median of approximately 96,000, ranging about 20,000 to 700,000. TCRdb used MiXCR to reprocess the RACE reads, holding one entry per CDR3 protein. The V and J calls and clone size are TCRdb's, not the authors'. The sample has around 130,000 distinct CDR3 sequences; 8.5% to 9.5% are singletons. These data are taken from a study of human T cells and chemical hapten exposure. At the level of the study: Slight volume differences across pooled libraries mainly accounted for varying per-sample TCR yields. Findings and caveats of the study: Sensitization with DPC brought no change to TCRs above 1 in 1000 in frequency.

The chain joins TRBV14 to TRBJ1-1; no clear D gene. The sequenced sample was whole blood. The sequence derives from a male donor in good health. Some clones in this sample may be carry-over from other donors' samples. As DNA, the CDR3 is TGTGCCAGCAGCCCCGCGGATCGCCCTTGGGAGACTGAAGCTTTCTTT. Translating gives CASSPADRPWETEAFF.